This T cell receptor (beta chain) was identified during a study of blood T cell repertoires in COVID-19. For the study at large: Samples representing acute and convalescent COVID-19 were sourced from the United States, Italy and Spain.

Sequenced by immunoSEQ multiplex PCR; TCRdb stores in-frame clones only, minus some. The sample has more than 95,000 clones, roughly four fifths seen once. Seattle patients were enrolled while actively infected and followed longitudinally. This clonotype originated in a man aged 30 to 39 with COVID-19, enrolled during active disease. Sample: peripheral blood.

The CDR3 sequence is CASSLLGGTNEKLFF. The CDR3 DNA is TGTGCCAGCAGCTTGCTAGGGGGCACTAATGAAAAACTGTTTTTT. This rearrangement joins TRBV5-8 to TRBJ1-4; 7 bases are shared with TRBD1. Trimming removed 1 base from V and 2 bases from J; junction bases left unmatched: 2. CDR3 length: 15 amino acids. CDR1 is SGHTS, CDR2 YDEGEE, per germline.